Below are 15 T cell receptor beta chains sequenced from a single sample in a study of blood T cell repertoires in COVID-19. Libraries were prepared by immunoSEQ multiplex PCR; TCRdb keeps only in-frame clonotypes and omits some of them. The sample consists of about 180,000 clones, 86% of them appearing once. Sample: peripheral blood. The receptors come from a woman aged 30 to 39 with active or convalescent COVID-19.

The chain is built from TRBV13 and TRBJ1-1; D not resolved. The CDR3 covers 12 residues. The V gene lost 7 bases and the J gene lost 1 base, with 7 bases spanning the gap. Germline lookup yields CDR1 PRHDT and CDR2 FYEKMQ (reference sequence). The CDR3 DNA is TGTGCCAGCATCCCGGGGAACACTGAAGCTTTCTTT. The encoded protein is CASIPGNTEAFF.

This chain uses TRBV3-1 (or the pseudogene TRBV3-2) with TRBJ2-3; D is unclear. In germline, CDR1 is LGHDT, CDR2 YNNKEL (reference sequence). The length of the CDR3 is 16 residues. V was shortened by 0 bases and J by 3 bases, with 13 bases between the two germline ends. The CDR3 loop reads CASSQDGLRKTDTQYF. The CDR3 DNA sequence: TGTGCCAGCAGCCAAGACGGTCTCAGGAAGACAGATACGCAGTATTTT.

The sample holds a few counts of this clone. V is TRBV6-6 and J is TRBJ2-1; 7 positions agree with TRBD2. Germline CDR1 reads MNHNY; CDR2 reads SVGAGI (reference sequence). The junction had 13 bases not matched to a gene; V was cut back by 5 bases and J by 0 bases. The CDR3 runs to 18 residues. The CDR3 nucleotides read TGTGCCAGCAGTCCGACACTAGCGAAAGTCTTCTCCTACAATGAGCAGTTCTTC. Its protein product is CASSPTLAKVFSYNEQFF.

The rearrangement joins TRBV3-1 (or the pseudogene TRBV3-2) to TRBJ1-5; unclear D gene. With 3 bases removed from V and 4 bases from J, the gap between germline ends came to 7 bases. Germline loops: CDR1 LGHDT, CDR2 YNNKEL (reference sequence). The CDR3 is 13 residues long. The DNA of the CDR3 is TGTGCCAGCAGCCACGGGAATAATCAGCCCCAGCATTTT. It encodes CASSHGNNQPQHF.

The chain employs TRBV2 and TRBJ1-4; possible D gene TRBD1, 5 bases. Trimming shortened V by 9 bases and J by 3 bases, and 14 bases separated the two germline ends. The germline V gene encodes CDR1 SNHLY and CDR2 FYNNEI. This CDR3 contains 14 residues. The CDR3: CASTEQESNEKLFF. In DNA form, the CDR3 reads TGTGCCAGTACGGAACAGGAGTCTAATGAAAAACTGTTTTTT.

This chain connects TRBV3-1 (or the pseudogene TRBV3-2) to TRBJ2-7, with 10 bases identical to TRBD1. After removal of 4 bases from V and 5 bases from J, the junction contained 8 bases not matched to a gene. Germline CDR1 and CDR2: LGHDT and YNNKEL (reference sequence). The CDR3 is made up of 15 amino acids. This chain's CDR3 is CASSPRDRGNHEQYF. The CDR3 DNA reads TGTGCCAGCAGCCCCCGGGACAGGGGAAATCACGAGCAGTACTTC.

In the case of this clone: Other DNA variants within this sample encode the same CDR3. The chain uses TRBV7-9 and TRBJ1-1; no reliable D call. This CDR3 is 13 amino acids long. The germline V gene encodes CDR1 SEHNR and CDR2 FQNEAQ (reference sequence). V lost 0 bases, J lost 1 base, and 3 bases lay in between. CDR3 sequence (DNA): TGTGCCAGCAGCTTAGCCGGGAACACTGAAGCTTTCTTT. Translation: CASSLAGNTEAFF.

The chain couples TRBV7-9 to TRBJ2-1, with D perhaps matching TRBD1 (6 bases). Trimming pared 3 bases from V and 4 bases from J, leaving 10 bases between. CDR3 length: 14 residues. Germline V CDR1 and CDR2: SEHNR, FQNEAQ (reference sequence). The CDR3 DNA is TGTGCCAGCAGCTTCCGACAGGAGTACAATGAGCAGTTCTTC. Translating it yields CASSFRQEYNEQFF. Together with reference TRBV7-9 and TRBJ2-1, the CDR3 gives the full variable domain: DTGVSQNPRHKITKRGQNVTFRCDPISEHNRLYWYRQTLGQGPEFLTYFQNEAQLEKSRLLSDRFSAERPKGSFSTLEIQRTEQGDSAMYLCASSFRQEYNEQFFGPGTRLTVL.

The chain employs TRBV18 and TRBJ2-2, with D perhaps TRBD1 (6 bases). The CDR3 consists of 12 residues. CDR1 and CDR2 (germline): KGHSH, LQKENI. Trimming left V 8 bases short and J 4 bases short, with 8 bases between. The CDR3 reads CASRGGTGELFF. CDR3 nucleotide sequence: TGTGCCAGCCGAGGGGGCACCGGGGAGCTGTTTTTT.

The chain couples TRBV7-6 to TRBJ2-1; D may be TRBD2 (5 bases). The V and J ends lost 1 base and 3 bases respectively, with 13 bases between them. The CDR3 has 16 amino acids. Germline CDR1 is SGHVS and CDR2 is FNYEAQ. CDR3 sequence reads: CASSLGERQFYNEQFF. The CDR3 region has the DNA TGTGCCAGCAGCTTAGGAGAGCGGCAGTTCTACAATGAGCAGTTCTTC.

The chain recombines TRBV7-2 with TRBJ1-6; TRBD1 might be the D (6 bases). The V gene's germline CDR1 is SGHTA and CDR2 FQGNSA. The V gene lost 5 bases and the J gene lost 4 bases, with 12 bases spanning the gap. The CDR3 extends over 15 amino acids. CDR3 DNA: TGTGCCAGCAGCCGGTACAGGGAATATAATTCACCCCTCCACTTT. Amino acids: CASSRYREYNSPLHF.

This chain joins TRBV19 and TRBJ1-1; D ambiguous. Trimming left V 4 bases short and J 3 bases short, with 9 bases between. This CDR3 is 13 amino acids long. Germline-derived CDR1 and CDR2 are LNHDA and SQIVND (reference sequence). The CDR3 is CASSTIADTEAFF. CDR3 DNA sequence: TGTGCCAGTAGTACAATAGCGGACACTGAAGCTTTCTTT.

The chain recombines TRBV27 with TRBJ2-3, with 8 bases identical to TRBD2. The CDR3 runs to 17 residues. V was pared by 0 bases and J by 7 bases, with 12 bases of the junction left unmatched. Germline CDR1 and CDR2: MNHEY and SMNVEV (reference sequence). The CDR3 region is CASSLSPRGGTGYTQYF. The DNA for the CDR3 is TGTGCCAGCAGTTTATCGCCTCGGGGGGGAACAGGATATACGCAGTATTTT.

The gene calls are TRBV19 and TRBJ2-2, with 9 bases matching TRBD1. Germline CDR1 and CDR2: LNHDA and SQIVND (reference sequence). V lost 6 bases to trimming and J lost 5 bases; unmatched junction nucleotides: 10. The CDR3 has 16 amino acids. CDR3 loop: CASSHPRTGDTGELFF. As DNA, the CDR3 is TGTGCCAGTAGCCATCCCCGGACAGGGGATACCGGGGAGCTGTTTTTT.

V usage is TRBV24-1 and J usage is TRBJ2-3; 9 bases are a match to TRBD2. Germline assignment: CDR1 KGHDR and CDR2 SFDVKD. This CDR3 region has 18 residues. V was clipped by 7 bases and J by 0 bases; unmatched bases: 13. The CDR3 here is CATSRGLAGTSSTDTQYF. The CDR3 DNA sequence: TGTGCCACCAGCCGCGGGCTAGCGGGGACGTCTAGCACAGATACGCAGTATTTT.